This entry describes one T cell receptor beta chain. Its target is not known. The table came from immunoSEQ multiplex PCR; TCRdb's copy has only in-frame clones and leaves some out. The data show roughly 57,000 clones, roughly 90% seen once. From germline, CDR1 is SGHKS and CDR2 YYEKEE (reference sequence). This CDR3 spans 15 amino acids. V was pared by 0 bases and J by 2 bases, with 4 bases of the junction left unmatched. This sample stems from a study of a mutant IDH1 vaccine in newly diagnosed glioma. The time point denotes: week 11, during vaccination. Vaccinated patients received 300 ug of mutant IDH1 20-mer peptide per dose, with topical imiquimod.

The receptor's source is a man aged 40-55 years with glioma. This chain joins TRBV5-5 and TRBJ1-2; 7 bases line up with TRBD1. Sequences were derived from PBMCs, sampled from a glioma patient whose treatment included an IDH1 peptide vaccine. CDR3 loop: CASSLGGTDNYGYTF. For the CDR3, the DNA is TGTGCCAGCAGCTTGGGCGGGACAGACAACTATGGCTACACCTTC.